The sequence of this TCR beta chain was determined in a study of T cell changes during pregnancy in multiple sclerosis. The assay was immunoSEQ multiplex PCR, and TCRdb's table has in-frame clones only and misses some. The table shows around 69,000 clones, with approximately 92% occurring only once. The source was peripheral blood, collected in the third trimester of pregnancy. This clonotype was obtained from a female donor in good health, enrolled as a control in a pregnancy study.

The CDR3 spells CASSYPQGANTEAFF. CDR3 DNA sequence: TGTGCCAGCAGCTACCCCCAGGGGGCAAACACTGAAGCTTTCTTT. This chain links TRBV7-8 with TRBJ1-1; 8 bases are a match to TRBD1. CDR3 length: 15 amino acids. Trimming cost V 4 bases and J 2 bases; bases outside gene matches: 6. The V gene's germline CDR1 is SGHVS and CDR2 FQNEAQ.